The 28 T cell receptor beta chains presented below share a single source sample, sequenced in a study of blood T cell repertoires in COVID-19. TCRdb keeps only in-frame clones here, not all; method: immunoSEQ multiplex PCR. The sample has fewer than 80,000 clones, about 73% seen once. The sequenced sample consisted of peripheral blood. These receptors were taken from a man between 60 and 75 years old with acute or convalescent COVID-19.

In regard to this clone: This sample includes further DNA sequences coding for the same CDR3. The chain carries TRBV3-1 (or the pseudogene TRBV3-2) and TRBJ1-6; D is undetermined. The ends were cut back, 0 bases at V and 9 bases at J, with 6 bases in the middle. Germline CDR1 LGHDT, CDR2 YNNKEL (reference sequence). This CDR3 comprises 13 residues. The CDR3 sequence: CASSQDRGSPLHF. CDR3 DNA sequence: TGTGCCAGCAGCCAAGATAGAGGTTCACCCCTCCACTTT.

This chain connects TRBV10-2 to TRBJ2-5, with a possible D match to TRBD2 (5 bases). CDR1 and CDR2 from the germline V gene are WSHSY and SAAADI. The V end was cut by 4 bases, the J end by 5 bases, with 14 bases between. There are 14 residues in the CDR3. The CDR3 protein is CASSAFTRMETQYF. In DNA form, the CDR3 reads TGCGCCAGCAGTGCTTTCACTAGGATGGAGACCCAGTACTTC.

The CDR3 loop is CASSLVPGTGAIGELFF. CDR3 DNA sequence: TGCGCCAGCAGCTTGGTTCCAGGGACAGGGGCGATCGGGGAGCTGTTTTTT. The chain recombines TRBV5-1 with TRBJ2-2; TRBD1 aligns across 10 bases. This CDR3 spans 17 amino acids. Trimming removed 0 bases from V and 7 bases from J; junction bases left unmatched: 9. CDR1 is SGHRS, CDR2 YFSETQ, per germline.

This chain joins TRBV21-1 and TRBJ2-5; the table's D call, TRBD2, has no DNA check behind it. TRBV21-1 is tagged as a pseudogene. CDR3 size: 17 residues. The CDR3: CASSKVIKRDLVETQYF. The DNA of the CDR3 is TGTGCCAGCAGCAAAGTTATAAAGCGGGACCTAGTGGAGACCCAGTACTTC.

The rearrangement joins TRBV2 to TRBJ2-3; 9 bases map to TRBD2. The CDR3 spans 16 residues. Germline-derived CDR1 and CDR2 are SNHLY and FYNNEI. The V gene end was trimmed by 4 bases and the J gene end by 2 bases; junction bases not matched to a gene: 7. CDR3 sequence (DNA): TGTGCCAGCAGTGCTAAGCTAGCGGGACCCACAGATACGCAGTATTTT. It specifies CASSAKLAGPTDTQYF.

The rearrangement links TRBV12-5 to TRBJ1-3; D is unclear. Trimming pared 6 bases from V and 0 bases from J, leaving 6 bases between. This CDR3 has 13 residues. Per the germline V gene, CDR1 is LGHNT and CDR2 is FRNRAP. In nucleotides, the CDR3 is TGTGCTAGTGGCTGGAGCTCTGGAAACACCATATATTTT. Translated, it gives CASGWSSGNTIYF. The whole variable domain, filled in from reference TRBV12-5 and TRBJ1-3, reads DARVTQTPRHKVTEMGQEVTMRCQPILGHNTVFWYRQTMMQGLELLAYFRNRAPLDDSGMPKDRFSAEMPDATLATLKIQPSEPRDSAVYFCASGWSSGNTIYFGEGSWLTVV.

V gene TRBV9 combines with J gene TRBJ1-2; maybe TRBD1 (5 bases). Germline CDR1 is SGDLS and CDR2 is YYNGEE. This CDR3 is built from 13 residues. The V end lost 3 bases, the J end lost 5 bases, and 11 bases lay between the germline ends. The CDR3 DNA reads TGTGCCAGCAGCGGAGTCCGGACATATGGCTACACCTTC. The encoded protein is CASSGVRTYGYTF.

This clone was seen only a few times. This chain uses TRBV24-1 with TRBJ2-2, with 7 positions matching TRBD1. The CDR3 length is 13 residues. CDR1 and CDR2 (germline): KGHDR, SFDVKD. Germline trimming cut 8 bases from V and 7 bases from J; bases unmatched to any gene: 6. CDR3 sequence (DNA): TGTGCCACCATGACAGGGTTCGGCGGGGAGCTGTTTTTT. Encoded protein: CATMTGFGGELFF.

The chain uses TRBV24-1 and TRBJ2-1; D unclear. The germline V gene has CDR1 KGHDR and CDR2 SFDVKD. V gave up 3 bases and J gave up 0 bases, with 5 bases separating them. The CDR3 is made up of 14 amino acids. The CDR3 coding sequence is TGTGCCACCAGTGATGGCAGCTCCTACAATGAGCAGTTCTTC. Encoded protein: CATSDGSSYNEQFF.

The chain has TRBV5-1 and TRBJ2-3; 10 positions agree with TRBD2. The V and J ends lost 3 bases and 2 bases, in that order; junction bases with no gene match: 3. The CDR3 contains 15 residues. CDR1 is SGHRS, CDR2 YFSETQ, per germline. Here the CDR3 reads CASSSGLADTDTQYF. CDR3 nucleotides: TGCGCCAGCAGCTCCGGACTAGCGGACACAGATACGCAGTATTTT.

This chain uses TRBV7-3 with TRBJ2-5; a weak D match, TRBD2 (7 bases). The CDR3 length is 16 residues. Trimming left V 3 bases short and J 2 bases short, with 16 bases between. Germline assignment: CDR1 SGHTA and CDR2 FQGTGA. CDR3: CASSLEGGPQQETQYF. DNA of the CDR3: TGTGCCAGCAGCTTGGAGGGGGGGCCGCAACAAGAGACCCAGTACTTC.

The chain combines TRBV7-8 with TRBJ2-1; TRBD2 aligns across 8 bases. The J segment lost 1 base and the V segment lost 5 bases, leaving 7 bases of the junction unmatched. The germline CDR1 and CDR2 sequences are SGHVS and FQNEAQ. CDR3 length: 16 amino acids. The CDR3 sequence is CASSLFSGVSYNEQFF. CDR3 in DNA: TGTGCCAGCAGCCTCTTTAGCGGGGTTTCCTACAATGAGCAGTTCTTC. Full variable domain (missing parts from reference TRBV7-8 and TRBJ2-1): GAGVSQSPRYKVAKRGQDVALRCDPISGHVSLFWYQQALGQGPEFLTYFQNEAQLDKSGLPSDRFFAERPEGSVSTLKIQRTQQEDSAVYLCASSLFSGVSYNEQFFGPGTRLTVL.

The chain couples TRBV4-1 to TRBJ1-6, with 9 bases aligning to TRBD1. V was pared by 0 bases and J by 9 bases, with 3 bases of the junction left unmatched. The length of the CDR3 is 15 residues. Germline V gene lookup returns CDR1 MGHRA and CDR2 YSYEKL. The CDR3 reads CASSQETGGTSPLHF. The CDR3 DNA follows: TGCGCCAGCAGCCAAGAAACAGGGGGCACTTCACCCCTCCACTTT.

This sequence joins TRBV6-1 and TRBJ1-2; D perhaps matches TRBD1 (6 bases). The CDR3 extends over 14 amino acids. V gave up 2 bases and J gave up 7 bases, with 14 bases separating them. CDR1 and CDR2 from the germline V gene are MNHNS and SASEGT. CDR3 nucleotides: TGTGCCAGCAGTGAAAACTCCGAAGGGGGTGGCTACACCTTC. The encoded protein is CASSENSEGGGYTF.

The table lists this clone with a few counts. The rearrangement uses TRBV5-1 and TRBJ1-3; D remains unclear. The germline gives CDR1 SGHRS, CDR2 YFSETQ. The CDR3 consists of 16 residues. Trimming stripped 4 bases from V and 0 bases from J, with 14 bases between. CDR3 DNA: TGCGCCAGCAGCCTAGGTGGGTTCGTCTCTGGAAACACCATATATTTT. It yields the protein CASSLGGFVSGNTIYF.

The CDR3 loop is CASSQGQGGYTF. The CDR3 region has the DNA TGTGCCAGCAGCCAGGGACAGGGAGGCTACACCTTC. The chain carries TRBV12-3 or TRBV12-4 and TRBJ1-2; 9 bases map to TRBD1. This CDR3 has 12 residues. V shed 6 bases and J 8 bases; nucleotides not matched to a gene: 4.

V and J are TRBV19 and TRBJ2-5, with 7 bases that match TRBD1. This CDR3 comprises 13 residues. Unmatched junction bases numbered 4, after V lost 6 bases and J lost 3 bases. The germline V gene encodes CDR1 LNHDA and CDR2 SQIVND (reference sequence). CDR3 residues: CASRGQTKETQYF. Here the CDR3 DNA reads TGTGCCAGTAGGGGACAGACCAAAGAGACCCAGTACTTC.

This sequence joins TRBV2 and TRBJ1-2; D gene uncertain. V was clipped by 5 bases and J by 6 bases, with 10 bases between them. CDR1 and CDR2 (germline): SNHLY, FYNNEI. The CDR3 is 12 amino acids. CDR3 loop: CASSSDGDGYTF. The DNA of the CDR3 is TGTGCCAGCAGTTCCGACGGGGATGGCTACACCTTC.

The V call is TRBV30, the J call TRBJ2-7; a weak D match, TRBD1 (5 bases). The CDR3 runs to 15 residues. V was trimmed by 1 base and J by 1 base, leaving 14 bases between them. Germline V gives CDR1 GTSNPN, CDR2 SVGIG (reference sequence). The CDR3 bases are TGTGCCTGGAGTGGTAGGGGCGCAGGATCCTACGAGCAGTACGTC. It translates to CAWSGRGAGSYEQYV.

The V gene is TRBV18, the J gene TRBJ2-5; D is perhaps TRBD1 (7 bases). Germline loops: CDR1 KGHSH, CDR2 LQKENI. The V end was cut by 4 bases, the J end by 4 bases, with 13 bases between. The CDR3 is 14 residues long. The CDR3 reads CASSRRQGGETQYF. CDR3 coding DNA: TGTGCCAGCTCACGACGACAGGGAGGAGAGACCCAGTACTTC.

V gene TRBV19 combines with J gene TRBJ2-5, with 8 positions matching TRBD1. With V trimmed by 5 bases and J by 2 bases, 13 bases remained unmatched. Germline CDR1 reads LNHDA; CDR2 reads SQIVND (reference sequence). This CDR3 is built from 17 residues. The CDR3 DNA reads TGTGCCAGTAGTTCTACAGGGGGGTTTGGCCTTCAAGAGACCCAGTACTTC. Its translation is CASSSTGGFGLQETQYF.

The J gene is TRBJ2-5, the V gene TRBV5-1; D gene ambiguous. V was trimmed by 0 bases and J by 1 base, leaving 10 bases between them. Germline CDR1 reads SGHRS; CDR2 reads YFSETQ. The CDR3 covers 15 residues. The CDR3 region has the DNA TGCGCCAGCAGCTTGGCCTTGGCAGGCCAAGAGACCCAGTACTTC. Protein product: CASSLALAGQETQYF.

V and J are TRBV5-4 and TRBJ1-1; TRBD1 is a possible D gene (6 bases). Germline-derived CDR1 and CDR2 are SGHNT and YYREEE (reference sequence). Trimming took 4 bases from V and 0 from J, leaving 10 bases between them. CDR3 length equals 14 residues. CDR3 sequence: CASSPDRMNTEAFF. CDR3 nucleotides: TGTGCCAGCAGCCCGGACAGAATGAACACTGAAGCTTTCTTT.

This chain joins TRBV24-1 and TRBJ2-1, with TRBD2 matching over 7 bases. Germline V gene sequence: CDR1 KGHDR, CDR2 SFDVKD. J was trimmed by 8 bases and V by 10 bases; bases with no gene match: 10. This CDR3 spans 13 amino acids. This CDR3 is CATGYGGSDEQFF. The CDR3 DNA reads TGTGCCACTGGCTACGGCGGGAGTGATGAGCAGTTCTTC.

The V call is TRBV12-3 or TRBV12-4, the J call TRBJ1-2; 7 positions agree with TRBD1. V was pared by 3 bases and J by 3 bases, with 1 base of the junction left unmatched. CDR3 length: 13 residues. For the CDR3, the DNA is TGTGCCAGCAGTTTCGGACAGGACTATGGCTACACCTTC. It specifies CASSFGQDYGYTF.

The chain links TRBV6-6 to TRBJ2-3; 9 positions agree with TRBD1. V was clipped by 5 bases and J by 0 bases; unmatched bases: 3. The germline V gene has CDR1 MNHNY and CDR2 SVGAGI (reference sequence). There are 15 residues in the CDR3. CDR3: CASSPGQGSTDTQYF. CDR3 bases: TGTGCCAGCAGTCCCGGACAGGGGAGCACAGATACGCAGTATTTT.

This sequence joins TRBV3-1 (or the pseudogene TRBV3-2) and TRBJ1-2, with 7 bases lining up with TRBD1. Germline V lookup: CDR1 LGHDT, CDR2 YNNKEL (reference sequence). With V trimmed by 4 bases and J by 4 bases, 9 bases remained unmatched. The CDR3 contains 15 residues. The DNA of the CDR3 is TGTGCCAGCAGCCCCCAATCCCGGACAGGCTATGGCTACACCTTC. This translates into CASSPQSRTGYGYTF.

This clone has just a few counts. CDR3 sequence reads: CASSLSLSIYEQYF. DNA for the CDR3: TGTGCCAGCAGCTTGAGTCTATCCATCTACGAGCAGTACTTC. This chain joins TRBV11-2 and TRBJ2-7, with unresolved D. The CDR3 covers 14 residues. Deletions cut 3 bases from V and 3 bases from J, with 12 bases between. Germline V lookup: CDR1 SGHAT, CDR2 FQNNGV.